This T cell receptor (beta chain) was sequenced for a study of blood T cell repertoires in COVID-19. Study-level information: Samples taken during acute and convalescent COVID-19 were collected in the United States, Italy and Spain. The analysed material was cDNA or gDNA that came from T cells, B-cell-depleted T cells, or PBMCs.

Using immunoSEQ multiplex PCR, the repertoire was profiled, and TCRdb retains in-frame clones only, with some absent. This table holds around 39,000 clones, roughly 90% found once. The sequence derives from a man aged 55 to 70 with active COVID-19. Sequenced material: peripheral blood.

The CDR3 spells CASSLGTGSDNSPLHF. The CDR3 region has the DNA TGTGCCAGCAGTTTAGGGACAGGCTCTGATAATTCACCCCTCCACTTT. The J gene is TRBJ1-6, the V gene TRBV28, with 8 bases fitting TRBD1. Germline lookup yields CDR1 MDHEN and CDR2 SYDVKM. The CDR3 contains 16 residues. V shed 2 bases and J 5 bases; nucleotides not matched to a gene: 5.